This T cell receptor (beta chain) was found in a study of identical twins. Study-wide findings and caveats: Surplus twin overlap in beta out-of-frame sequences was less pronounced. In cord blood, abundant beta clonotypes had fewer insertions; memory showed no trend.

Each CDR3 protein is one row after TCRdb ran MiXCR on the 5' RACE reads. The repertoire holds hundreds of thousands of distinct CDR3 sequences, with about 7.6% as singletons. This clonotype was observed a handful of times. As yet, its antigen is unknown. This CDR3 region has 13 residues. Germline values: CDR1 MNHGY, CDR2 SAAAGT. V gave up 0 bases and J gave up 4 bases, with 4 bases separating them. A further study also used this sample, focusing on yellow fever vaccine responses in identical twins. From that study: Each twin's T cell response to the vaccine was reported to look partly convergent and partly personalized.

The sequencing input was PBMCs. The chain links TRBV6-8 to TRBJ1-5; D ambiguous. The clonotype originates from a young woman in good health. The CDR3 DNA follows: TGTGCCAGCAGTTACTCAGTGAATCAGCCCCAGCATTTT. Protein sequence: CASSYSVNQPQHF.